A selection of T cell receptor beta chains follows, all from one sample in a study of cytomegalovirus exposure and HLA in healthy donors. The method was immunoSEQ multiplex PCR; TCRdb's version includes in-frame clones alone and lacks a portion of them. This repertoire shows about 200,000 clones, roughly 91% found once; its top ten account for 1.5% to 2.5%. The specimen was PBMCs. The source of these receptors is a woman younger than 35 in good health and CMV-seropositive. Each CDR3 is given with its conserved first and last residue. The order of the fields is D gene, clone size, V gene, J gene, CDR3 protein, CDR3 DNA. The D gene is left open where the match is weak. Clone size is shown for a subset of rows, as once, few, many or a class of expanded clone.

D gene: -
clone size: -
V gene: TRBV7-3
J gene: TRBJ2-2
CDR3 protein: CASSYNSGAGELFF
CDR3 DNA: TGTGCCAGCAGCTACAATTCCGGGGCCGGGGAGCTGTTTTTT

D gene: -
clone size: -
V gene: TRBV28
J gene: TRBJ2-1
CDR3 protein: CASSLVGRDYNEQFF
CDR3 DNA: TGTGCCAGCAGTTTAGTAGGCAGGGATTACAATGAGCAGTTCTTC

D gene: TRBD1
clone size: -
V gene: TRBV7-9
J gene: TRBJ2-4
CDR3 protein: CASSLLDRGQYF
CDR3 DNA: TGTGCCAGCAGCTTACTGGACAGGGGGCAGTACTTC

D gene: TRBD2
clone size: -
V gene: TRBV4-1
J gene: TRBJ2-7
CDR3 protein: CASSQGGSTYEQYF
CDR3 DNA: TGCGCCAGCAGCCAAGGCGGGAGCACCTACGAGCAGTACTTC

D gene: -
clone size: -
V gene: TRBV11-2
J gene: TRBJ2-7
CDR3 protein: CASRLLGGRSSYEQYF
CDR3 DNA: TGTGCCAGCAGACTTCTTGGGGGCCGAAGCTCCTACGAGCAGTACTTC

D gene: TRBD1
clone size: -
V gene: TRBV4-1
J gene: TRBJ1-1
CDR3 protein: CASSQDSGTGGTEAFF
CDR3 DNA: TGCGCCAGCAGCCAAGATTCCGGGACAGGGGGCACTGAAGCTTTCTTT

D gene: -
clone size: -
V gene: TRBV7-9
J gene: TRBJ2-7
CDR3 protein: CASSRLGEYEQYF
CDR3 DNA: TGTGCCAGCAGCCGACTAGGGGAGTACGAGCAGTACTTC

D gene: -
clone size: few
V gene: TRBV4-2
J gene: TRBJ1-4
CDR3 protein: CASSQGVEAGKLFF
CDR3 DNA: TGTGCCAGCAGCCAAGGGGTGGAGGCTGGAAAACTGTTTTTT

D gene: TRBD2
clone size: -
V gene: TRBV5-4
J gene: TRBJ2-5
CDR3 protein: CASSPKRGQYQETQYF
CDR3 DNA: TGTGCCAGCAGCCCGAAGCGGGGGCAATACCAAGAGACCCAGTACTTC

D gene: -
clone size: -
V gene: TRBV5-1
J gene: TRBJ2-7
CDR3 protein: CASSLGSGAEQYF
CDR3 DNA: TGCGCCAGCAGCTTGGGATCAGGGGCCGAGCAGTACTTC

D gene: TRBD2
clone size: -
V gene: TRBV5-1
J gene: TRBJ2-7
CDR3 protein: CASSWTSGRYEQYF
CDR3 DNA: TGCGCCAGCAGCTGGACTAGCGGGCGGTACGAGCAGTACTTC

D gene: -
clone size: -
V gene: TRBV28
J gene: TRBJ1-5
CDR3 protein: CASSWRSNQPQHF
CDR3 DNA: TGTGCCAGCAGTTGGAGAAGCAATCAGCCCCAGCATTTT

D gene: -
clone size: -
V gene: TRBV27
J gene: TRBJ2-2
CDR3 protein: CASSPGHNIGELFF
CDR3 DNA: TGTGCCAGCAGTCCGGGACACAACATCGGGGAGCTGTTTTTT

D gene: -
clone size: -
V gene: TRBV5-6
J gene: TRBJ1-1
CDR3 protein: CASSPDSGLTNTEAFF
CDR3 DNA: TGTGCCAGCAGCCCGGACAGTGGCCTCACGAACACTGAAGCTTTCTTT

D gene: TRBD1
clone size: -
V gene: TRBV6-5
J gene: TRBJ1-2
CDR3 protein: CASSPDRGRTYGYTF
CDR3 DNA: TGTGCCAGCAGTCCTGACAGGGGGCGTACCTATGGCTACACCTTC

D gene: -
clone size: few
V gene: TRBV4-1
J gene: TRBJ2-7
CDR3 protein: CASSLTGSSYEQYF
CDR3 DNA: TGCGCCAGCAGCCTTACAGGGTCCTCCTACGAGCAGTACTTC

D gene: -
clone size: -
V gene: TRBV6-5
J gene: TRBJ1-5
CDR3 protein: CASLPGFNQPQHF
CDR3 DNA: TGTGCCAGCCTGCCGGGATTCAATCAGCCCCAGCATTTT

D gene: TRBD1
clone size: -
V gene: TRBV9
J gene: TRBJ1-5
CDR3 protein: CASSVEAGGKPQHF
CDR3 DNA: TGTGCCAGCAGCGTAGAAGCAGGGGGTAAGCCCCAGCATTTT

D gene: -
clone size: -
V gene: TRBV10-3
J gene: TRBJ1-1
CDR3 protein: CAIRGGRDTEAFF
CDR3 DNA: TGTGCCATCAGGGGGGGGCGGGACACTGAAGCTTTCTTT

D gene: -
clone size: -
V gene: TRBV4-1
J gene: TRBJ1-2
CDR3 protein: CASSQPGQRRGYTF
CDR3 DNA: TGCGCCAGCAGCCAACCCGGACAGCGCCGTGGCTACACCTTC

D gene: -
clone size: -
V gene: TRBV5-1
J gene: TRBJ1-2
CDR3 protein: CASSLEGTGVNYGYTF
CDR3 DNA: TGCGCCAGCAGCTTGGAAGGTACGGGGGTCAACTATGGCTACACCTTC

D gene: -
clone size: -
V gene: TRBV7-3
J gene: TRBJ1-3
CDR3 protein: CASSLYAGNTIYF
CDR3 DNA: TGTGCCAGCAGCCTCTACGCTGGAAACACCATATATTTT

D gene: -
clone size: -
V gene: TRBV9
J gene: TRBJ1-2
CDR3 protein: CASSVGGAKGYTF
CDR3 DNA: TGTGCCAGCAGCGTAGGGGGCGCCAAGGGCTACACCTTC

D gene: -
clone size: -
V gene: TRBV10-2
J gene: TRBJ2-5
CDR3 protein: CASSEEAASQLTYF
CDR3 DNA: TGCGCCAGCAGTGAAGAGGCCGCCTCACAATTAACGTACTTC

D gene: -
clone size: -
V gene: TRBV30
J gene: TRBJ1-2
CDR3 protein: CAWSRGGYTF
CDR3 DNA: TGTGCCTGGAGTCGCGGGGGCTACACCTTC

D gene: -
clone size: few
V gene: TRBV16
J gene: TRBJ1-2
CDR3 protein: CASSEGGYGYTF
CDR3 DNA: TGTGCCAGCAGCGAAGGGGGATATGGCTACACCTTC

D gene: -
clone size: once
V gene: TRBV19
J gene: TRBJ2-7
CDR3 protein: CASSSGNDEQYF
CDR3 DNA: TGTGCCAGTAGTAGCGGGAACGACGAGCAGTACTTC

D gene: -
clone size: -
V gene: TRBV5-4
J gene: TRBJ1-3
CDR3 protein: CASSDGVTSGNTIYF
CDR3 DNA: TGTGCCAGCAGCGACGGGGTAACCTCTGGAAACACCATATATTTT

D gene: TRBD1
clone size: -
V gene: TRBV7-8
J gene: TRBJ2-1
CDR3 protein: CASSARSTGFGEQFF
CDR3 DNA: TGTGCCAGCAGCGCCCGGTCGACAGGGTTTGGTGAGCAGTTCTTC

D gene: TRBD1
clone size: -
V gene: TRBV4-1
J gene: TRBJ1-1
CDR3 protein: CASSQAGGSMNTEAFF
CDR3 DNA: TGCGCCAGCAGCCAAGCAGGGGGCAGCATGAACACTGAAGCTTTCTTT

D gene: TRBD2
clone size: -
V gene: TRBV19
J gene: TRBJ2-1
CDR3 protein: CASSSLRSGRYNEQFF
CDR3 DNA: TGTGCCAGTAGCTCCCTGCGGAGCGGGAGGTACAATGAGCAGTTCTTC

D gene: -
clone size: -
V gene: TRBV5-4
J gene: TRBJ2-7
CDR3 protein: CASSWTPSYEQYF
CDR3 DNA: TGTGCCAGCAGCTGGACTCCGTCCTACGAGCAGTACTTC

D gene: -
clone size: -
V gene: TRBV6-1
J gene: TRBJ1-1
CDR3 protein: CASSETGLGEAFF
CDR3 DNA: TGTGCCAGCAGTGAAACAGGATTGGGTGAAGCTTTCTTT

D gene: TRBD2
clone size: -
V gene: TRBV27
J gene: TRBJ2-2
CDR3 protein: CASSQLAGPTGELFF
CDR3 DNA: TGTGCCAGCAGTCAGCTAGCGGGCCCCACCGGGGAGCTGTTTTTT

D gene: -
clone size: -
V gene: TRBV5-4
J gene: TRBJ2-1
CDR3 protein: CASAPHYRSDDEQFF
CDR3 DNA: TGTGCCAGCGCGCCCCACTATCGATCAGACGATGAGCAGTTCTTC

D gene: TRBD1
clone size: few
V gene: TRBV6-6
J gene: TRBJ1-2
CDR3 protein: CASSFRQGMNYGYTF
CDR3 DNA: TGTGCCAGCAGTTTCCGACAGGGGATGAACTATGGCTACACCTTC

D gene: -
clone size: -
V gene: TRBV4-2
J gene: TRBJ2-1
CDR3 protein: CASSQDPLEEGEQFF
CDR3 DNA: TGTGCCAGCAGCCAAGATCCGCTTGAGGAGGGTGAGCAGTTCTTC

D gene: TRBD2
clone size: -
V gene: TRBV4-1
J gene: TRBJ2-7
CDR3 protein: CASSQFHSGGADEQYF
CDR3 DNA: TGCGCCAGCAGCCAATTTCACTCCGGGGGGGCCGACGAGCAGTACTTC

D gene: TRBD2
clone size: once
V gene: TRBV5-6
J gene: TRBJ2-7
CDR3 protein: CASSFGGGAGVEQYF
CDR3 DNA: TGTGCCAGCAGTTTTGGAGGGGGAGCGGGAGTCGAGCAGTACTTC

D gene: TRBD1
clone size: -
V gene: TRBV5-1
J gene: TRBJ2-3
CDR3 protein: CASSLGQGASDTQYF
CDR3 DNA: TGCGCCAGCAGCTTGGGACAGGGAGCGTCAGATACGCAGTATTTT

D gene: -
clone size: -
V gene: TRBV9
J gene: TRBJ2-7
CDR3 protein: CASSVEEGWEQYF
CDR3 DNA: TGTGCCAGCAGCGTAGAGGAGGGATGGGAGCAGTACTTC

D gene: -
clone size: -
V gene: TRBV19
J gene: TRBJ2-7
CDR3 protein: CASSIDFPGSGGVGYEQYF
CDR3 DNA: TGTGCCAGTAGTATAGATTTTCCAGGGTCCGGCGGAGTGGGCTACGAGCAGTACTTC

D gene: -
clone size: many
V gene: TRBV28
J gene: TRBJ1-3
CDR3 protein: CASIDNSGNTIYF
CDR3 DNA: TGTGCCAGCATCGACAACTCTGGAAACACCATATATTTT

D gene: -
clone size: -
V gene: TRBV5-6
J gene: TRBJ1-1
CDR3 protein: CASSWGARRWDTEAFF
CDR3 DNA: TGTGCCAGCAGCTGGGGAGCACGGAGATGGGACACTGAAGCTTTCTTT

D gene: -
clone size: -
V gene: TRBV28
J gene: TRBJ2-2
CDR3 protein: CASSSQDTGELFF
CDR3 DNA: TGTGCCAGCAGTTCACAGGACACCGGGGAGCTGTTTTTT

D gene: -
clone size: -
V gene: TRBV15
J gene: TRBJ2-1
CDR3 protein: CATSRVLINEQFF
CDR3 DNA: TGTGCCACCAGCAGAGTGTTAATAAATGAGCAGTTCTTC

D gene: -
clone size: once
V gene: TRBV28
J gene: TRBJ1-3
CDR3 protein: CASSTMDGGTEYSGNTIYF
CDR3 DNA: TGTGCCAGCAGTACGATGGATGGGGGGACGGAGTACTCTGGAAACACCATATATTTT

D gene: TRBD1
clone size: once
V gene: TRBV15
J gene: TRBJ1-3
CDR3 protein: CATSRPDRGLGNTIYF
CDR3 DNA: TGTGCCACCAGCAGACCGGACAGGGGGCTAGGAAACACCATATATTTT